The entry that follows covers one TCR beta chain sequence. Its antigen is still unknown. The data originate from a study of T cell responses to AZD1222 COVID-19 vaccine. CDR3 length: 15 amino acids. Germline CDR1 and CDR2: LNHDA and SQIVND (reference sequence). Trimming removed 5 bases at V and 7 bases at J, with 18 bases between. Only in-frame clones appear in the TCRdb table, and some are missing; sequencing was by immunoSEQ multiplex PCR. This sample carries 150,000 or so clones, 90% of them seen once, and the ten largest clones take around 1.9%. Study-wide findings and caveats: Among AZD1222 vaccinees, only 5 to 7 were seropositive at baseline. The donor cohort was predominantly white British with a female majority, and clonal diversity may have been underestimated.

The specimen was peripheral blood, collected on day 0 of AZD1222 vaccination. This chain connects TRBV19 to TRBJ2-1; tentative D call: TRBD2 (6 bases). This clonotype was obtained from an adult in good health. The CDR3 protein is CASSRDGGNINEQFF. CDR3 nucleotide sequence: TGTGCCAGTAGTCGAGACGGAGGGAATATAAATGAGCAGTTCTTC.